This TCR beta chain came from a study of PD-L1 blockade in urothelial cancer. Study-wide context: A median blood sample held about 140,000 T cells and about 83,000 unique TCRs.

The CDR3 has 14 amino acids. Between the trimmed V and J ends, which lost 2 bases and 5 bases, there was a span of 10 bases. Germline V CDR1 and CDR2: SGHTA, FQGTGA. Study results and caveats: Patients who had durable benefit saw their tumor-associated blood clones expand more at 3 weeks.

Produced via immunoSEQ multiplex PCR; TCRdb's table is partial and in-frame only. The repertoire consists of some 97,000 clones, with around 93% occurring once and the leading ten covering approximately 1%. Comment on this clone: Its target is not known.

The sequence came from a woman aged 80 or over with urothelial cancer. The sequencing used PBMCs, collected around atezolizumab (anti-PD-L1) treatment. The chain carries TRBV7-3 and TRBJ2-1; D is undetermined. CDR3 sequence (DNA): TGTGCCAGCAGCTTATTCGGGTTCGACAATGAGCAGTTCTTC. Its protein product is CASSLFGFDNEQFF.